This TCR beta chain was captured by sequencing in a study of T cells in Graves' hyperthyroidism and ophthalmopathy. This clonotype was seen repeatedly, ten times or more. Authors of the study amplified TCR beta CDR3 regions from RNA transcripts. In the first-round RT-PCR of the TCR CDR3, the HTBI primer set was used. TCRdb re-called the multiplex PCR reads through MiXCR, storing one row per CDR3 protein. The sample contains almost 600,000 distinct CDR3 sequences, approximately 15% of which appear only once. Patients showing uncontrolled infection, other autoimmune disease, pregnancy or lactation were ineligible. PBMCs were sourced from more than 9 ml fresh peripheral blood. The V and J ends lost 4 bases and 8 bases, in that order; junction bases with no gene match: 6. Germline CDR1 reads SQVTM; CDR2 reads ANQGSEA. The CDR3 runs 13 residues.

V is TRBV29-1 and J is TRBJ1-4; 8 nucleotides agree with TRBD1. Material for sequencing was blood. This clonotype was sampled from a woman aged 25 to 45 with Graves' hyperthyroidism that later progressed to Graves' ophthalmopathy. The CDR3 reads CSVGTQGAEKLFF. The DNA for the CDR3 is TGCAGCGTTGGAACGCAGGGGGCGGAAAAACTGTTTTTT.